Below, 13 T cell receptor beta chains from the same sample are listed, as sequenced in a study of blood T cells in healthy people across ages. Using a J-beta primer mix together with a sample-barcoded 5' primer, a second PCR was run for roughly 6 to 12 cycles. TCRdb called the 5' RACE reads again in MiXCR, with one record for every CDR3 protein. The table lists about 670,000 distinct CDR3 sequences, approximately 52% of them singletons. The sample consisted of blood. These receptors all come from a woman older than 75 in good health.

The chain joins TRBV7-8 to TRBJ2-7; TRBD1 agrees at 11 bases. V lost 1 base, J lost 1 base, and 3 bases stayed unmatched. This CDR3 contains 16 residues. CDR1 is SGHVS, CDR2 FQNEAQ, per germline. CDR3 loop: CASSLGGQGGSYEQYF. CDR3 coding DNA: TGTGCCAGCAGCTTAGGGGGACAGGGGGGGTCCTACGAGCAGTACTTC.

The gene calls are TRBV7-3 and TRBJ2-2; tentative D call: TRBD2 (5 bases). CDR1 is SGHTA, CDR2 FQGTGA, per germline. The V and J ends lost 5 bases and 2 bases respectively, with 15 bases between them. The CDR3 is 16 residues long. The CDR3 nucleotides read TGTGCCAGCAGCCCAACGGGGTACTACAACACCGGGGAGCTGTTTTTT. As protein: CASSPTGYYNTGELFF. Together with reference TRBV7-3 and TRBJ2-2, the CDR3 gives the full variable domain: GAGVSQTPSNKVTEKGKYVELRCDPISGHTALYWYRQSLGQGPEFLIYFQGTGAADDSGLPNDRFFAVRPEGSVSTLKIQRTERGDSAVYLCASSPTGYYNTGELFFGEGSRLTVL.

As to this clonotype: At one end, the junction sequence differs from germline, possibly due to a read error. The V gene is TRBV15, the J gene TRBJ2-3, with D perhaps TRBD2 (5 bases). Germline V gives CDR1 LNHNV, CDR2 YYDKDF (reference sequence). This CDR3 has 16 amino acids. The CDR3 nucleotides are TGTGCCATCAGCAGAGAGCCGGGGAAAAGCACAGATACGCAGTATTTT. Amino acids: CAISREPGKSTDTQYF.

The sample holds many counts of this clonotype. The gene calls are TRBV29-1 and TRBJ2-7; 8 positions agree with TRBD2. Looked up from germline, CDR1 is SQVTM and CDR2 is ANQGSEA. The CDR3 consists of 13 residues. The V gene end was trimmed by 5 bases and the J gene end by 3 bases; junction bases not matched to a gene: 6. The CDR3 nucleotides are TGCAGCGTTCGAGCGGGAGAACTCTACGAGCAGTACTTC. Protein: CSVRAGELYEQYF.

Ten or more counts support this clonotype. This chain links TRBV6-5 with TRBJ2-1; 9 bases map to TRBD2. This CDR3 has 15 residues. Unmatched junction bases numbered 3, after V lost 2 bases and J lost 4 bases. The germline CDR1 and CDR2 sequences are MNHEY and SVGAGI. CDR3 region: CASSYVAGEYNEQFF. The DNA for the CDR3 is TGTGCCAGCAGTTACGTAGCGGGAGAGTACAATGAGCAGTTCTTC.

The chain is built from TRBV5-6 and TRBJ2-5; weak D call: TRBD2 (7 bases). Germline V gives CDR1 SGHDT, CDR2 YYEEEE. The CDR3 contains 18 residues. The V end was cut by 1 base, the J end by 1 base, with 20 bases between. CDR3 coding DNA: TGTGCCAGCAGCTTGAGGGGTGCGGGGGCAGCCTTCCAAGAGACCCAGTACTTC. Its protein product is CASSLRGAGAAFQETQYF.

To note about this clonotype: Just one base apart from a much larger clone, this may be a read error. This sequence joins TRBV11-2 and TRBJ2-1; D is unclear. The J call may be faulty, since TRBJ2-7 better matches the DNA end. Germline V gene lookup returns CDR1 SGHAT and CDR2 FQNNGV. The CDR3 length is 13 residues. CDR3 in DNA: TGTGCCAGCAGCCCCGACCCCAACAATGAGCAGTACTTC. This codes for CASSPDPNNEQYF.

The V and J genes are TRBV5-1 and TRBJ1-5; D might be TRBD1 (5 bases). Germline V CDR1 and CDR2: SGHRS, YFSETQ. This CDR3 has 16 residues. V was pared by 3 bases and J by 0 bases, with 13 bases between. CDR3 in amino acids: CASSSGEGYSNQPQHF. CDR3 DNA sequence: TGCGCCAGCAGCTCCGGGGAGGGGTATAGCAATCAGCCCCAGCATTTT.

The chain carries TRBV4-2 and TRBJ1-6, with 7 bases that match TRBD1. V lost 3 bases to trimming and J lost 7 bases; unmatched junction nucleotides: 3. Per germline, CDR1 LGHNA and CDR2 YNFKEQ. The CDR3 is made up of 14 amino acids. CDR3 sequence (DNA): TGTGCCAGCAGCCACGGGACAGCCAATTCACCCCTCCACTTT. Translation gives CASSHGTANSPLHF.

This clonotype has a handful of counts. The V gene is TRBV6-1, the J gene TRBJ2-3, with TRBD2 as a possible D gene (5 bases). This CDR3 contains 12 residues. Trimming removed 3 bases at V and 11 bases at J, with 12 bases between. CDR1 and CDR2 (germline): MNHNS, SASEGT. CDR3 DNA: TGTGCCAGCAGTGAGCCCACTAGAATGCAGTATTTT. It codes for CASSEPTRMQYF.

In DNA, the CDR3 is TGCAGCGCCCTGGACACTCGAGAAAAACTGTTTTTT. It encodes CSALDTREKLFF. The chain recombines TRBV29-1 with TRBJ1-4, with D tentatively TRBD1 (5 bases). Germline assignment: CDR1 SQVTM and CDR2 ANQGSEA. The CDR3 runs to 12 residues. The germline V and J ends were trimmed by 7 bases and 8 bases, with 14 bases remaining between them. The variable domain in full, with the rest retrieved from reference TRBV29-1 and TRBJ1-4, is SAVISQKPSRDICQRGTSLTIQCQVDSQVTMMFWYRQQPGQSLTLIATANQGSEATYESGFVIDKFPISRPNLTFSTLTVSNMSPEDSSIYLCSALDTREKLFFGSGTQLSVL.

This clonotype was detected only a few times. The chain recombines TRBV6-5 with TRBJ1-1; D not certain. The CDR3 extends over 17 amino acids. V gave up 0 bases and J gave up 0 bases, with 14 bases separating them. CDR1 and CDR2 (germline): MNHEY, SVGAGI. This CDR3 reads CASSYSWAGQMNTEAFF. The CDR3 nucleotides are TGTGCCAGCAGTTACTCGTGGGCAGGCCAGATGAACACTGAAGCTTTCTTT.

This rearrangement joins TRBV28 to TRBJ2-5; no clear D. The V gene's germline CDR1 is MDHEN and CDR2 SYDVKM. The CDR3 extends over 11 amino acids. V gave up 6 bases and J gave up 11 bases, with 13 bases separating them. CDR3 bases: TGTGCCAGCAGCCAAGTCCCTGCGCAGTACTTC. It specifies CASSQVPAQYF. Filled out from reference TRBV28 and TRBJ2-5, the complete variable domain reads DVKVTQSSRYLVKRTGEKVFLECVQDMDHENMFWYRQDPGLGLRLIYFSYDVKMKEKGDIPEGYSVSREKKERFSLILESASTNQTSMYLCASSQVPAQYFGPGTRLLVL.